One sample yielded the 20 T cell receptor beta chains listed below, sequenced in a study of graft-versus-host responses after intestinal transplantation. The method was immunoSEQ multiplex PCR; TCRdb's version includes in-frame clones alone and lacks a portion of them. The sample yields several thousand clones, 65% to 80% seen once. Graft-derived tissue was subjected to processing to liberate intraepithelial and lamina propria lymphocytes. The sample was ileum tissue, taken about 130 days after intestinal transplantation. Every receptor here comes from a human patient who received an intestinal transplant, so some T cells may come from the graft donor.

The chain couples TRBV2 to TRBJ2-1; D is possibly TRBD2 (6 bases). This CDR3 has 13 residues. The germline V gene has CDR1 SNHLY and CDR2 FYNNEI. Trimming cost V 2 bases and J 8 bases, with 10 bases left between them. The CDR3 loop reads CASSEYWGDEQFF. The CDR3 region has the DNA TGTGCCAGCAGTGAATACTGGGGGGATGAGCAGTTCTTC.

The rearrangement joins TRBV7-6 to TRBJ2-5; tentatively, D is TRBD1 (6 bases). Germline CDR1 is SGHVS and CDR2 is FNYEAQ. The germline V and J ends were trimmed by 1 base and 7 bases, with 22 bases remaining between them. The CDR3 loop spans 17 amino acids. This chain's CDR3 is CASSLGDRLAWVGTQYF. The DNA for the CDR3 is TGTGCCAGCAGCTTAGGCGACAGGCTAGCCTGGGTTGGGACCCAGTACTTC.

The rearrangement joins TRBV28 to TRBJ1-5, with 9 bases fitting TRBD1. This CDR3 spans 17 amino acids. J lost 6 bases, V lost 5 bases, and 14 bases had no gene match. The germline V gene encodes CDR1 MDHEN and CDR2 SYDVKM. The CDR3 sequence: CASSRAGDREVGQPQHF. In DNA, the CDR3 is TGTGCCAGCAGTCGGGCGGGGGACAGGGAGGTGGGTCAGCCCCAGCATTTT.

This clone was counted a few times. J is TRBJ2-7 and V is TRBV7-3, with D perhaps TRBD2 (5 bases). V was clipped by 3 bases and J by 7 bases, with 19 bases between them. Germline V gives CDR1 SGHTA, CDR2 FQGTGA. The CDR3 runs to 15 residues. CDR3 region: CASSLGVVPSGEQYF. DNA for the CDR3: TGTGCCAGCAGCTTGGGAGTCGTCCCCTCTGGGGAGCAGTACTTC.

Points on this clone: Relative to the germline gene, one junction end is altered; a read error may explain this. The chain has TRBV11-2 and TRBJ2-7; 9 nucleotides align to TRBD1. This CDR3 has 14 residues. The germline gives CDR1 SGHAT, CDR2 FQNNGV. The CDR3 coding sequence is TGTGCCAACAGCTTGGGACAGGGTACCTACGAGCAGTACTTC. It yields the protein CANSLGQGTYEQYF. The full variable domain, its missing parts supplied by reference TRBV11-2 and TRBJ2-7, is EAGVAQSPRYKIIEKRQSVAFWCNPISGHATLYWYQQILGQGPKLLIQFQNNGVVDDSQLPKDRFSAERLKGVDSTLKIQPAKLEDSAVYLCANSLGQGTYEQYFGPGTRLTVT.

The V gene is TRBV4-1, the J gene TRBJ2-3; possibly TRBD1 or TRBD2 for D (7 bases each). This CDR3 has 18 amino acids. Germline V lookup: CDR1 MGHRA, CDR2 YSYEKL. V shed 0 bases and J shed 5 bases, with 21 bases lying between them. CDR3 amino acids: CASSQDGPRSGTVDTQYF. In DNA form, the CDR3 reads TGCGCCAGCAGCCAAGATGGCCCTAGGAGCGGGACAGTAGATACGCAGTATTTT.

DNA of the CDR3: TGTGCCAGCAAGAGCCGGAAAGAGACCCAGTACTTC. As protein: CASKSRKETQYF. V is TRBV2 and J is TRBJ2-5; the D is unclear. Trimming took off 7 bases at V and 3 bases at J, with 9 bases between the two ends. The CDR3 totals 12 residues. The germline V gene has CDR1 SNHLY and CDR2 FYNNEI.

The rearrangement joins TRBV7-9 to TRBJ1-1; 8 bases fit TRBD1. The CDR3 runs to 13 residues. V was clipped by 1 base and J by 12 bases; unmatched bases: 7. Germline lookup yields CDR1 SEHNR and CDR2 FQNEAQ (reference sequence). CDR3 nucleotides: TGTGCCAGCAGCTTAGATAGTCGACAGGGGACTTTCTTT. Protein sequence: CASSLDSRQGTFF.

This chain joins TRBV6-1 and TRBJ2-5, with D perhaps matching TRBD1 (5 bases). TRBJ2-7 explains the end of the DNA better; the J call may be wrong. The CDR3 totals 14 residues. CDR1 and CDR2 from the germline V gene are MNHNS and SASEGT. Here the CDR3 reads CASNWEGEVYEQYF. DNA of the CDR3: TGTGCCAGCAACTGGGAAGGGGAAGTCTACGAGCAGTACTTC.

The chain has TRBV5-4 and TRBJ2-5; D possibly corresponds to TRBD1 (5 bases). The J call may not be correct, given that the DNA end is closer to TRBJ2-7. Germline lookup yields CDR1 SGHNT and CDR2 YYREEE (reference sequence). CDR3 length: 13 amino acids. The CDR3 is CASSLGASYEQYF. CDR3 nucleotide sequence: TGTGCCAGCAGCTTAGGGGCTTCCTACGAGCAGTACTTC.

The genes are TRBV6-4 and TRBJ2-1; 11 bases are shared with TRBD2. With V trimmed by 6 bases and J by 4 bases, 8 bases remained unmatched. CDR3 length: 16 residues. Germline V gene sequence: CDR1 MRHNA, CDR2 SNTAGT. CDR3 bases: TGTGCCAGCAGCCCCACTAGCGGGAGAGGGTACAATGAGCAGTTCTTC. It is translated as CASSPTSGRGYNEQFF.

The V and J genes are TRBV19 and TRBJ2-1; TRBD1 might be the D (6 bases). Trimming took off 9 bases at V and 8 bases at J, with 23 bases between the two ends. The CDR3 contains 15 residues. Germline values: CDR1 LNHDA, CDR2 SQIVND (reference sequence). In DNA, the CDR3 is TGTGCCAGCGACGCGCAGTCACAGGGTTCGGATGAGCAGTTCTTC. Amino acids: CASDAQSQGSDEQFF.

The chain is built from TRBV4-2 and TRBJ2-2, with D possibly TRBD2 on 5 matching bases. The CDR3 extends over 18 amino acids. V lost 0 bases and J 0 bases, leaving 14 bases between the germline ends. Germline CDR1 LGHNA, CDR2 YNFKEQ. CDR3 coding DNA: TGTGCCAGCAGCCAAGATCTCTCTAGCTCCTCGAACACCGGGGAGCTGTTTTTT. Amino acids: CASSQDLSSSSNTGELFF.

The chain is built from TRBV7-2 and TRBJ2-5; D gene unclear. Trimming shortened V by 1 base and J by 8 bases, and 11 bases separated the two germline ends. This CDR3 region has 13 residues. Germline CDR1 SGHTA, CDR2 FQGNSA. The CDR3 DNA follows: TGTGCCAGCAGCTTAGATGTGCGCCGAACCCAGTACTTC. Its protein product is CASSLDVRRTQYF.

CDR3 residues: CASSLPKGNTEAFF. Written as DNA, the CDR3 is TGTGCCAGCAGTTTACCGAAGGGAAACACTGAAGCTTTCTTT. The chain combines TRBV28 with TRBJ1-1; no firm D call. CDR1 is MDHEN and CDR2 is SYDVKM in the germline V gene. With 2 bases removed from V and 2 bases from J, the gap between germline ends came to 9 bases. The CDR3 is made up of 14 amino acids.

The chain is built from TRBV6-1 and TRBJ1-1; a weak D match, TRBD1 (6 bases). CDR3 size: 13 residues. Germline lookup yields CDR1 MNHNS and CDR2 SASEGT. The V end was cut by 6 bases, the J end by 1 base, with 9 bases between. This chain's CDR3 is CASSVTGNTEAFF. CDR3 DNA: TGTGCCAGCAGCGTGACAGGGAACACTGAAGCTTTCTTT.

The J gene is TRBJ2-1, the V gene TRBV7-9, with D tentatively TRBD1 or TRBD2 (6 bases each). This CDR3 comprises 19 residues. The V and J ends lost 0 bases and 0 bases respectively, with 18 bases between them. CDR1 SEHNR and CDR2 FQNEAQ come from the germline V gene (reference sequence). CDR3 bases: TGTGCCAGCAGCTTAGCGCGAGGGGGGAGATGGGACTCCTACAATGAGCAGTTCTTC. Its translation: CASSLARGGRWDSYNEQFF.

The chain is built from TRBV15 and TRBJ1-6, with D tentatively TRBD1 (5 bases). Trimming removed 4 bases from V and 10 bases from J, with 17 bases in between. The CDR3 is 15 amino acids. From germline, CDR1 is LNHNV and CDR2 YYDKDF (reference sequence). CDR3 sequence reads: CATSTSGREGSPLHF. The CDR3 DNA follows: TGTGCCACCAGCACTAGCGGCAGGGAAGGATCACCCCTCCACTTT.

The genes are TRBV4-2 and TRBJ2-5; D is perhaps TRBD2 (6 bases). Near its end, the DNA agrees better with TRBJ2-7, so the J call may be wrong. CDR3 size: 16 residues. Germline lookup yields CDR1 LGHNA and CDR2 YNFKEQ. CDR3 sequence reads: CASSAPGLTSSYEQYF. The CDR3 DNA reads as TGTGCCAGCAGTGCCCCGGGACTCACCAGCTCCTACGAGCAGTACTTC.

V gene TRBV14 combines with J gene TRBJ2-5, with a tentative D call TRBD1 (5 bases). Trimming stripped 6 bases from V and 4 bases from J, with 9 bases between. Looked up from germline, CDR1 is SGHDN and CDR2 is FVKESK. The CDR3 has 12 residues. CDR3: CASSRQRETQYF. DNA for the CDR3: TGTGCCAGCAGTAGACAGAGAGAGACCCAGTACTTC. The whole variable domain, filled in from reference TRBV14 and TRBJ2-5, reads EAGVTQFPSHSVIEKGQTVTLRCDPISGHDNLYWYRRVMGKEIKFLLHFVKESKQDESGMPNNRFLAERTGGTYSTLKVQPAELEDSGVYFCASSRQRETQYFGPGTRLLVL.